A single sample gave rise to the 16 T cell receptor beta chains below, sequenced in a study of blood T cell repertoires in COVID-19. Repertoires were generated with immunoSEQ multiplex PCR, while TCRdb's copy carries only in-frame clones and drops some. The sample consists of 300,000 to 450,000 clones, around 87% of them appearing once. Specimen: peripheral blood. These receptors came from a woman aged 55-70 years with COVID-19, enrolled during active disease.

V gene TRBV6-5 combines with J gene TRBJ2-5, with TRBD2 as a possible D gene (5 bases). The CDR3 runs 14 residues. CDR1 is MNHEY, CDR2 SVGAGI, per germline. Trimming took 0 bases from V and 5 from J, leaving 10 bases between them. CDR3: CASSYSEVSETQYF. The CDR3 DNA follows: TGTGCCAGCAGTTACTCGGAGGTTTCGGAGACCCAGTACTTC.

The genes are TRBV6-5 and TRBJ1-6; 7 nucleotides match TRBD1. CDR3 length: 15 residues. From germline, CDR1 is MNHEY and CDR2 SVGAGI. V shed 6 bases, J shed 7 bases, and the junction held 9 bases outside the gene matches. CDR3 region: CASRGDSLGNSPLHF. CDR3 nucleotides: TGTGCCAGCAGGGGGGACAGCCTGGGAAATTCACCCCTCCACTTT.

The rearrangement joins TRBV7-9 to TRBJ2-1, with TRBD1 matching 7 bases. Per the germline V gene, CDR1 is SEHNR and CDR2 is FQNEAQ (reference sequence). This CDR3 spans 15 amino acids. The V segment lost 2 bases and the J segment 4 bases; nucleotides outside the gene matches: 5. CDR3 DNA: TGTGCCAGCAGCTTACGACAGGGAACTTACAATGAGCAGTTCTTC. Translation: CASSLRQGTYNEQFF.

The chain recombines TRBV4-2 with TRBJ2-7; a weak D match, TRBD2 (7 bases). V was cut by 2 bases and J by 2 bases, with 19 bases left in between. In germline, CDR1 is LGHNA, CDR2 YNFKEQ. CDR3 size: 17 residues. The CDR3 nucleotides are TGTGCCAGCAGCCAACAACTCCAAACGGGGGGCCCCTACGAGCAGTACTTC. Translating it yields CASSQQLQTGGPYEQYF.

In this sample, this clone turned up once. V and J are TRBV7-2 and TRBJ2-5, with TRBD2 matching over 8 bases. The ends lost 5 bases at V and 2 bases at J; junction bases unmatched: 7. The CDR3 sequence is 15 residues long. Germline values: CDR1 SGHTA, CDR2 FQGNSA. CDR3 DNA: TGTGCCAGCAGCGAAGGCGGGGGGCCGCAAGAGACCCAGTACTTC. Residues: CASSEGGGPQETQYF.

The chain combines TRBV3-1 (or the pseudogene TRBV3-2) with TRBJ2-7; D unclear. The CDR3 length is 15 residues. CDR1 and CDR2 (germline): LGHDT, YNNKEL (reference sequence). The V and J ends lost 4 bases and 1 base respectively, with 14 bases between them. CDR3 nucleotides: TGTGCCAGCAGCCCCCGCCCTTACATATCCTACGAGCAGTACTTC. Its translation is CASSPRPYISYEQYF.

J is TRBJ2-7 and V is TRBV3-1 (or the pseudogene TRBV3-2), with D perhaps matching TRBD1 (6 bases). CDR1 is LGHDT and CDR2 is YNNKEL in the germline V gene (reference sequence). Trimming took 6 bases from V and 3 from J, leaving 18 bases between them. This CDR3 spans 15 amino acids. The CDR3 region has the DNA TGTGCCAGCAGACTTGCCTCAGGGGCCGTCTACGAGCAGTACTTC. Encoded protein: CASRLASGAVYEQYF.

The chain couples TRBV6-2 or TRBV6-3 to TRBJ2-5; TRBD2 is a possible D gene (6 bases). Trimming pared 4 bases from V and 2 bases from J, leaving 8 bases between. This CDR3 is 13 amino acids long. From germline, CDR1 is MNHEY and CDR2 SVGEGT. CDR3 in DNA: TGTGCCAGCAGTTCCGGGACTCAAGAGACCCAGTACTTC. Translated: CASSSGTQETQYF.

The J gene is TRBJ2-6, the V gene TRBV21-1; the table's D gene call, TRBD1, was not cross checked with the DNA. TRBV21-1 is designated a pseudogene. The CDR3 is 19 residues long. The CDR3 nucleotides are TGTGCCAGCAGCAAAGCGCTCGTCAGGGGGCGATCTGGGGCCAACGTCCTGACTTTC. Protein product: CASSKALVRGRSGANVLTF.

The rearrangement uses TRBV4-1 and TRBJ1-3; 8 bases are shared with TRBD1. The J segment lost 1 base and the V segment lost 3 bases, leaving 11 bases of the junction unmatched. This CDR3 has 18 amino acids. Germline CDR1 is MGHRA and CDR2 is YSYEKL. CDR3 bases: TGCGCCAGCAGCCAGCCCCCGGGACAGGTTGCTTCTGGAAACACCATATATTTT. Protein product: CASSQPPGQVASGNTIYF.

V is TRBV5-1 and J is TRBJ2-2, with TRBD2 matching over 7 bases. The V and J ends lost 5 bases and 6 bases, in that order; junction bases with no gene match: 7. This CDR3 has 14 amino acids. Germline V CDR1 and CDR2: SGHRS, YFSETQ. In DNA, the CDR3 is TGCGCCAGCAGAACCGGGACTATCCCCGGGGAGCTGTTTTTT. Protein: CASRTGTIPGELFF.

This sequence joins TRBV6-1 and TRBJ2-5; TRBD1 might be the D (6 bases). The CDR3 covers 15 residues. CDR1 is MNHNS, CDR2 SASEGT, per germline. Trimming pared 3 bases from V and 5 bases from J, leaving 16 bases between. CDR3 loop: CASSEPTGLGETQYF. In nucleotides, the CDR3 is TGTGCCAGCAGTGAGCCTACAGGGCTGGGGGAGACCCAGTACTTC.

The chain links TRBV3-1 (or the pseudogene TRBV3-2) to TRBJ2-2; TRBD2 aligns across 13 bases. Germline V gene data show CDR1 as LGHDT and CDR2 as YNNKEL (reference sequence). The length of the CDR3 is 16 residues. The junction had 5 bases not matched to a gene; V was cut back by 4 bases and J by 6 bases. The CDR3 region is CASSPQGLAGSGELFF. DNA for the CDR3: TGTGCCAGCAGCCCTCAGGGACTAGCGGGGTCCGGGGAGCTGTTTTTT.

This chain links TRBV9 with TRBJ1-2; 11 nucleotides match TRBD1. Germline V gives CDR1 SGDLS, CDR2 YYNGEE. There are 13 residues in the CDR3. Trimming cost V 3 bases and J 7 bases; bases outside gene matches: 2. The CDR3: CASSAGTGGGYTF. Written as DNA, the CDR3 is TGTGCCAGCAGCGCCGGGACAGGGGGTGGCTACACCTTC.

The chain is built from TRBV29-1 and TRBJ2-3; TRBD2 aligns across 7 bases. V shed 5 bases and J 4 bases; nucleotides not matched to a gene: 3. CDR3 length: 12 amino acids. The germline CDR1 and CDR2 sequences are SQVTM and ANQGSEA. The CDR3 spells CSVRLAADTQYF. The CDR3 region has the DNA TGCAGCGTTCGACTAGCTGCAGATACGCAGTATTTT.

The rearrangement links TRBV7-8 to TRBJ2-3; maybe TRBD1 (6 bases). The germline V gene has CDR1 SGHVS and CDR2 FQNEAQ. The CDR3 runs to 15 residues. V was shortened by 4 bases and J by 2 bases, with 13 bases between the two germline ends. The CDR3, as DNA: TGTGCCAGCAGCTCAGAGGACAGAGACACAGATACGCAGTATTTT. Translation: CASSSEDRDTDTQYF.